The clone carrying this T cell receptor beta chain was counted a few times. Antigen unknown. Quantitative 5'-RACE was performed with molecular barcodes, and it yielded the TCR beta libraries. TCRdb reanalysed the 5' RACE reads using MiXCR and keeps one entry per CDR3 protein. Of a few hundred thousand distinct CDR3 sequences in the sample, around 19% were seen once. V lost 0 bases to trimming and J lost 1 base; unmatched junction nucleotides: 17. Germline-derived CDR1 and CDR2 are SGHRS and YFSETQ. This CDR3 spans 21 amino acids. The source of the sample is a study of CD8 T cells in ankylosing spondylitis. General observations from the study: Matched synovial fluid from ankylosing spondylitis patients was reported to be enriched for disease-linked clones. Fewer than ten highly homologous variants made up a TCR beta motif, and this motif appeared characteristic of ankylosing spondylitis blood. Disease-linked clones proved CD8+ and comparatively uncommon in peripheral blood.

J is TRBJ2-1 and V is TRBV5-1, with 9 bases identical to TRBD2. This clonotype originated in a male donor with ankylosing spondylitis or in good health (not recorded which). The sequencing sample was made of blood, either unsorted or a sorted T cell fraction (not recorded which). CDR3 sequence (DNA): TGCGCCAGCAGCTTGGGGTTTGCGGGATTAGCGGGAGAGAAATCCTACAATGAGCAGTTCTTC. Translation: CASSLGFAGLAGEKSYNEQFF.